Sequencing of this T cell receptor beta chain was carried out in a study of post-analysis software for immune sequencing data. The CDR3 contains 13 residues. Per germline, CDR1 SGHAT and CDR2 FQNNGV. V dropped 5 bases and J dropped 5 bases, with 11 bases sitting between them. As for this clonotype: The antigen is undetermined. Since no conserved phenylalanine or tryptophan closes the CDR3, a read error is the likely cause.

Study-wide results and caveats: Patients carried a few TRBV segments more frequently than controls did, and TRBV5-6, TRBV5-1 and TRBV20-1 were among them.

Unique molecular identifiers tagged the TCR beta cDNA libraries. TCRdb re-analysed the PCR reads in MiXCR, keeping a single row per CDR3 protein. The sample includes roughly 540,000 distinct CDR3 sequences, under 40% of them seen just once. The V gene is TRBV11-2, the J gene TRBJ2-3, with D possibly matching TRBD2 (6 bases). The receptor's source is a girl under 18 with multiple sclerosis. Sequenced sample: blood. The CDR3 loop is CASSPGEKDTQYC. CDR3 DNA sequence: TGTGCCAGCAGCCCGGGAGAAAAAGATACGCAGTATTGT.